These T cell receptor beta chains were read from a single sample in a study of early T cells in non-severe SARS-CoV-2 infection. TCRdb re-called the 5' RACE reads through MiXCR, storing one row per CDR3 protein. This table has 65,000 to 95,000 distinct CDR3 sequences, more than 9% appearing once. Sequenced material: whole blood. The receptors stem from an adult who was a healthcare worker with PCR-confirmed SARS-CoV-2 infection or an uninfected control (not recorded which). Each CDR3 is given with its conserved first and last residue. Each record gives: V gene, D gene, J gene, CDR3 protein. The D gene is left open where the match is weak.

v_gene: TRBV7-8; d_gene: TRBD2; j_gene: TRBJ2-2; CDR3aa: CASRSGADTGELFF
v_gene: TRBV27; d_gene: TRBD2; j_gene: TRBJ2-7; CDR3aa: CASSGRTSGRFYEQYF
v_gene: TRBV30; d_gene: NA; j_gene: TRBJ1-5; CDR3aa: CAWSGKSNQPQHF
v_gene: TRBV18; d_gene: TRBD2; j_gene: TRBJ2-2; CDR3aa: CASSARTSGSSGELFF
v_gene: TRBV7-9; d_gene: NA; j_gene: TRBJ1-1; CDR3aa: CASSPRAAEAFF
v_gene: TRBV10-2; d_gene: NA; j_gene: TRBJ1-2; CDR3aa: CASSENVEGYTF
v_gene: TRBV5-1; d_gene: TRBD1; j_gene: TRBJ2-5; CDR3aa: CASREGQGQETQYF
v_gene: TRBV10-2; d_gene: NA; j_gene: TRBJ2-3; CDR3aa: CASTGSPSTDTQYF
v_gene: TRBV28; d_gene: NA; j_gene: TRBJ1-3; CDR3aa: CASSLTLENTIYF
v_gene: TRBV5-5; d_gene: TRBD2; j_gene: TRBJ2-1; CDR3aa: CASISGGSGSYNEQFF
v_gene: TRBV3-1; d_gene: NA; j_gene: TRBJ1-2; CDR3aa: CASSQTLRDGYTF
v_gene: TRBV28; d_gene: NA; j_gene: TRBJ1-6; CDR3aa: CASSLFRPGSPLHF
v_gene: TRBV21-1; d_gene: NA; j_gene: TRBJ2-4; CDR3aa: CASSKGKTIRFQAKNIQYF
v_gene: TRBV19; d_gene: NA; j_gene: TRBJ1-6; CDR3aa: CASKQAASIQTLHF